These 14 T cell receptor beta chains were sequenced from one sample in a study of blood T cell repertoires in COVID-19. Libraries were prepared by immunoSEQ multiplex PCR; TCRdb keeps only in-frame clonotypes and omits some of them. The data hold a few hundred thousand clones, with roughly nine tenths observed a single time. The sample taken for sequencing was peripheral blood. Receptors originate from a man in his forties with acute or convalescent COVID-19.

The chain has TRBV28 and TRBJ1-1; 12 nucleotides align to TRBD1. This CDR3 comprises 16 residues. Germline-derived CDR1 and CDR2 are MDHEN and SYDVKM. After removal of 5 bases from V and 5 bases from J, the junction contained 9 bases not matched to a gene. The CDR3 nucleotides are TGTGCCAGCAGTATCCCGGGACAGGGGGCTAGTACTGAAGCTTTCTTT. Residues: CASSIPGQGASTEAFF.

Only a few counts were recorded for this clone. The chain carries TRBV2 and TRBJ1-5; 8 positions agree with TRBD1. The germline CDR1 and CDR2 sequences are SNHLY and FYNNEI. The CDR3 is 15 amino acids. V dropped 5 bases and J dropped 4; count of bases not matched to a gene: 7. The CDR3 sequence is CASSNDRGPNQPQHF. The CDR3 coding sequence is TGTGCCAGCAGTAACGACAGGGGACCTAATCAGCCCCAGCATTTT. The entire variable domain, with the rest obtained from reference TRBV2 and TRBJ1-5, is as follows: EPEVTQTPSHQVTQMGQEVILRCVPISNHLYFYWYRQILGQKVEFLVSFYNNEISEKSEIFDDQFSVERPDGSNFTLKIRSTKLEDSAMYFCASSNDRGPNQPQHFGDGTRLSIL.

The chain joins TRBV5-1 to TRBJ1-1; 7 bases are shared with TRBD1. Looked up from germline, CDR1 is SGHRS and CDR2 is YFSETQ. The CDR3 spans 14 residues. Losses at the gene ends were 4 bases for V and 1 base for J; bases not matched to a gene: 4. CDR3 nucleotides: TGCGCCAGCAGCAAAGGACAGGAGAACACTGAAGCTTTCTTT. Translation gives CASSKGQENTEAFF.

The V gene is TRBV11-3, the J gene TRBJ2-3; 10 bases align to TRBD2. Germline V CDR1 and CDR2: SGHNT, YENEEA. The V and J ends lost 1 base and 3 bases, in that order; junction bases with no gene match: 4. This CDR3 has 16 amino acids. The DNA for the CDR3 is TGTGCCAGCAGCTTAGGGGCTAGCGGGGGAACAGATACGCAGTATTTT. This codes for CASSLGASGGTDTQYF.

CDR3 amino acids: CASSFAYGGADEKLFF. The CDR3 nucleotides read TGTGCCAGCAGTTTCGCTTACGGGGGGGCTGATGAAAAACTGTTTTTT. The J gene is TRBJ1-4, the V gene TRBV27, with D possibly matching TRBD1 (6 bases). This CDR3 region has 16 residues. The germline V gene encodes CDR1 MNHEY and CDR2 SMNVEV (reference sequence). The ends were cut back, 3 bases at V and 6 bases at J, with 17 bases in the middle.

The rearrangement uses TRBV4-1 and TRBJ1-4; weak D call: TRBD1 (6 bases). CDR1 is MGHRA and CDR2 is YSYEKL in the germline V gene. The CDR3 has 16 amino acids. The V end lost 1 base, the J end lost 4 bases, and 13 bases lay between the germline ends. As DNA, the CDR3 is TGCGCCAGCAGCCAAGCCTACAGGGAAATTAATGAAAAACTGTTTTTT. It codes for CASSQAYREINEKLFF.

The chain has TRBV5-5 and TRBJ1-2, with 8 positions matching TRBD1. J gave up 0 bases and V 3 bases, and 10 bases lay outside the gene matches. Germline V gene lookup returns CDR1 SGHKS and CDR2 YYEKEE (reference sequence). The CDR3 has 17 residues. The CDR3 coding sequence is TGTGCCAGCAGCTCCAACCCCAGGGGGCCGGCTAACTATGGCTACACCTTC. It encodes CASSSNPRGPANYGYTF.

The rearrangement joins TRBV5-1 to TRBJ2-5; a possible D gene is TRBD2 (5 bases). CDR1 is SGHRS and CDR2 is YFSETQ in the germline V gene. The V gene lost 6 bases and the J gene lost 2 bases, with 17 bases spanning the gap. The CDR3 contains 15 residues. In DNA, the CDR3 is TGCGCCAGCAAACGTCGGACTGGCGAACAAGAGACCCAGTACTTC. Its protein is CASKRRTGEQETQYF.

This sequence joins TRBV5-1 and TRBJ1-6; a weak D match, TRBD1 (6 bases). The CDR3 runs 14 residues. Trimming stripped 0 bases from V and 10 bases from J, with 11 bases between. The germline V gene has CDR1 SGHRS and CDR2 YFSETQ. The CDR3 DNA follows: TGCGCCAGCAGCTTGGTAGCAGGGGCATCACCCCTCCACTTT. Translation gives CASSLVAGASPLHF.

The chain recombines TRBV5-6 with TRBJ1-1, with a weak D call TRBD1 (5 bases). Germline V gene data show CDR1 as SGHDT and CDR2 as YYEEEE. This CDR3 is built from 16 residues. Trimming left V 5 bases short and J 0 bases short, with 17 bases between. This CDR3 reads CASRTLRKGMNTEAFF. As DNA, the CDR3 is TGTGCCAGCAGAACCCTCAGGAAGGGGATGAACACTGAAGCTTTCTTT.

This clone was counted a few times. In nucleotides, the CDR3 is TGTGCCAGCAGAGAGACAGGGGCTGGAGCTTTCTTT. Translation: CASRETGAGAFF. The genes are TRBV2 and TRBJ1-1; 8 positions match TRBD1. Germline V gives CDR1 SNHLY, CDR2 FYNNEI. The length of the CDR3 is 12 residues. V shed 6 bases and J 10 bases; nucleotides not matched to a gene: 7.

This sequence joins TRBV18 and TRBJ1-5, with 10 bases identical to TRBD1. With V trimmed by 2 bases and J by 6 bases, 1 base remained unmatched. Germline values: CDR1 KGHSH, CDR2 LQKENI. The CDR3 is 14 amino acids. The CDR3 DNA follows: TGTGCCAGCTCACCAGGGACAGGGGCTCAGCCCCAGCATTTT. Translation gives CASSPGTGAQPQHF.

This chain uses TRBV30 with TRBJ1-1, with D perhaps matching TRBD1 (5 bases). The CDR3 covers 12 residues. Trimming took off 1 base at V and 4 bases at J, with 7 bases between the two ends. Germline V gene sequence: CDR1 GTSNPN, CDR2 SVGIG (reference sequence). The CDR3 nucleotides read TGTGCCTGGAGTGCCGGGGGCACTGAAGCTTTCTTT. As protein: CAWSAGGTEAFF.

The J gene is TRBJ2-7, the V gene TRBV7-9; weak D call: TRBD2 (5 bases). Germline CDR1 is SEHNR and CDR2 is FQNEAQ (reference sequence). V lost 2 bases, J lost 7 bases, and 9 bases lay in between. The CDR3 sequence is 12 residues long. CDR3 sequence reads: CASSLQDWEQYF. The CDR3 nucleotides are TGTGCCAGCAGCTTACAGGACTGGGAGCAGTACTTC.